One and the same sample provided the 27 T cell receptor beta chains below, sequenced in a study of CD8+ T cells in alopecia areata. Following extraction, RNA underwent reverse transcription to cDNA, which served as the sequencing template. Sequencing used immunoSEQ multiplex PCR; TCRdb keeps in-frame clones, though not all of them. The profile covers approximately 90,000 clones, with 60% to 80% appearing a single time and around 15% taken by the ten largest. Specified treatment: oral pan-JAK inhibitor, 5-10 mg twice daily. Specimen: CD8+ T cells sorted from blood, collected around week 44, from a patient treated with tofacitinib. The receptors originated from a human donor with alopecia areata.

Only a few counts were recorded for this clone. The chain is built from TRBV5-1 and TRBJ2-5; either TRBD1 or TRBD2 may fit D (5 bases each). The CDR3 sequence is 13 residues long. Germline V lookup: CDR1 SGHRS, CDR2 YFSETQ. V lost 4 bases, J lost 6 bases, and 13 bases lay in between. DNA of the CDR3: TGCGCCAGCAGCATCGGGACGGATAAGACCCAGTACTTC. Protein product: CASSIGTDKTQYF. Supplemented by reference TRBV5-1 and TRBJ2-5, the full variable domain reads KAGVTQTPRYLIKTRGQQVTLSCSPISGHRSVSWYQQTPGQGLQFLFEYFSETQRNKGNFPGRFSGRQFSNSRSEMNVSTLELGDSALYLCASSIGTDKTQYFGPGTRLLVL.

The chain links TRBV27 to TRBJ2-1, with 10 bases identical to TRBD2. Germline CDR1 reads MNHEY; CDR2 reads SMNVEV (reference sequence). There are 15 residues in the CDR3. V was clipped by 6 bases and J by 5 bases; unmatched bases: 7. CDR3 loop: CASRNLAGGHNEQFF. The CDR3 DNA is TGTGCCAGCAGAAATTTAGCGGGGGGACACAATGAGCAGTTCTTC.

This clone was seen more than once but under ten times. This chain connects TRBV14 to TRBJ1-1, with D perhaps TRBD1 (5 bases). The V gene's germline CDR1 is SGHDN and CDR2 FVKESK. The CDR3 contains 15 residues. Trimming took off 2 bases at V and 2 bases at J, with 12 bases between the two ends. CDR3: CASSQSRTLNTEAFF. The CDR3 DNA reads as TGTGCCAGCAGCCAAAGCAGGACACTAAACACTGAAGCTTTCTTT.

The chain joins TRBV28 to TRBJ1-1, with TRBD1 identical over 11 bases. The trim removed 7 bases at V and 3 bases at J, leaving 4 bases unmatched. CDR1 is MDHEN, CDR2 SYDVKM, per germline. CDR3 length equals 14 residues. The CDR3 region has the DNA TGTGCCAGCAATCCGGACAGGGGGCACACTGAAGCTTTCTTT. Its protein is CASNPDRGHTEAFF.

The chain links TRBV5-6 to TRBJ1-1; D is perhaps TRBD1 (6 bases). Germline V lookup: CDR1 SGHDT, CDR2 YYEEEE. The CDR3 is made up of 16 amino acids. V gave up 2 bases and J gave up 0 bases, with 14 bases separating them. The DNA of the CDR3 is TGTGCCAGCAGCTTAGCGACAGGATTTATGAACACTGAAGCTTTCTTT. It is translated as CASSLATGFMNTEAFF.

CDR3 residues: CASGRGQGNTEAFF. CDR3 nucleotide sequence: TGTGCTAGTGGCCGAGGACAGGGGAACACTGAAGCTTTCTTT. The chain couples TRBV12-5 to TRBJ1-1; TRBD1 matches at 8 bases. V trimming: 6 bases; J trimming: 1 base; junction bases outside the gene matches: 4. The germline V gene has CDR1 LGHNT and CDR2 FRNRAP. The CDR3 is 14 residues long.

The chain combines TRBV30 with TRBJ2-1; 8 bases are shared with TRBD2. CDR3 size: 17 residues. V dropped 1 base and J dropped 0; count of bases not matched to a gene: 8. Germline assignment: CDR1 GTSNPN and CDR2 SVGIG (reference sequence). CDR3 sequence: CAWSAVLAGSSYNEQFF. In DNA form, the CDR3 reads TGTGCCTGGAGTGCGGTGTTAGCGGGGAGCTCCTACAATGAGCAGTTCTTC.

This chain links TRBV15 with TRBJ1-4; 8 bases align to TRBD1. The CDR3 sequence is 14 residues long. Germline CDR1 is LNHNV and CDR2 is YYDKDF (reference sequence). J was trimmed by 6 bases and V by 4 bases; bases with no gene match: 4. The CDR3 DNA follows: TGTGCCACCAGCAACCCGACAGGGGATGAAAAACTGTTTTTT. Its translation: CATSNPTGDEKLFF.

The chain uses TRBV15 and TRBJ1-2, with D possibly being TRBD1 (5 bases). Looked up from germline, CDR1 is LNHNV and CDR2 is YYDKDF (reference sequence). The V end lost 3 bases, the J end lost 7 bases, and 12 bases lay between the germline ends. This CDR3 has 13 residues. CDR3 nucleotide sequence: TGTGCCACCAGCAGGGTTGAAGGGGTTGGCTACACCTTC. Amino acid sequence: CATSRVEGVGYTF.

The CDR3 DNA is TGCGCCAGCAGCCAAGGGACAGGGGATGAGCAGTTCTTC. Its translation is CASSQGTGDEQFF. The chain carries TRBV4-3 and TRBJ2-1; 9 bases map to TRBD1. V lost 1 base to trimming and J lost 8 bases; unmatched junction nucleotides: 0. CDR1 is LGHNA, CDR2 YSLEER, per germline. CDR3 size: 13 residues.

The chain is built from TRBV11-2 and TRBJ2-7; D possibly corresponds to TRBD2 (6 bases). With 5 bases removed from V and 2 bases from J, the gap between germline ends came to 7 bases. Germline V CDR1 and CDR2: SGHAT, FQNNGV. CDR3 length equals 12 residues. The CDR3 coding sequence is TGTGCCAGCAGCCCGGGGGCCTACGAGCAGTACTTC. Its protein product is CASSPGAYEQYF.

The CDR3 DNA is TGCGCCAGCAGCCAAGAGCCCGGGACACCAAAGGGCGAGCAGTACTTC. Translated, it gives CASSQEPGTPKGEQYF. The gene calls are TRBV4-3 and TRBJ2-7, with D maybe TRBD1 (6 bases). Per the germline V gene, CDR1 is LGHNA and CDR2 is YSLEER. Trimming left V 0 bases short and J 6 bases short, with 18 bases between. The length of the CDR3 is 16 residues.

This clone was detected a few times. The genes are TRBV5-1 and TRBJ2-2, with a tentative D call TRBD2 (6 bases). This CDR3 spans 14 amino acids. Between the trimmed V and J ends, which lost 3 bases and 6 bases, there was a span of 12 bases. CDR1 is SGHRS, CDR2 YFSETQ, per germline. This CDR3 reads CASSYSRGSGELFF. The CDR3 region has the DNA TGCGCCAGCAGCTACTCTCGGGGGTCCGGGGAGCTGTTTTTT.

The chain is built from TRBV7-9 and TRBJ2-2, with D maybe TRBD1 (6 bases). V was pared by 4 bases and J by 1 base, with 13 bases between. The CDR3 sequence is 16 residues long. Germline loops: CDR1 SEHNR, CDR2 FQNEAQ (reference sequence). The CDR3 protein is CASSSATGLNTGELFF. The CDR3 DNA follows: TGTGCCAGCAGCTCAGCAACAGGGTTGAACACCGGGGAGCTGTTTTTT.

The chain links TRBV5-1 to TRBJ2-7, with D perhaps TRBD1 (6 bases). This CDR3 is built from 12 residues. Germline CDR1 SGHRS, CDR2 YFSETQ. V lost 1 base, J lost 4 bases, and 6 bases lay in between. In nucleotides, the CDR3 is TGCGCCAGCAGCTTGACAGGGTACGAGCAGTACTTC. It encodes CASSLTGYEQYF.

The V and J genes are TRBV4-3 and TRBJ2-1, with D tentatively TRBD1 (6 bases). The germline V gene encodes CDR1 LGHNA and CDR2 YSLEER. The V gene lost 1 base and the J gene lost 7 bases, with 17 bases spanning the gap. The CDR3 runs to 16 residues. CDR3 in amino acids: CASSQGVGALKNEQFF. The CDR3 coding sequence is TGCGCCAGCAGCCAAGGTGTGGGGGCTCTTAAGAATGAGCAGTTCTTC.

The chain joins TRBV29-1 to TRBJ1-1, with TRBD1 as a possible D gene (5 bases). Germline assignment: CDR1 SQVTM and CDR2 ANQGSEA. The CDR3 contains 12 residues. V gave up 6 bases and J gave up 1 base, with 9 bases separating them. This CDR3 reads CSVGTGNTEAFF. The DNA of the CDR3 is TGCAGCGTGGGGACGGGGAACACTGAAGCTTTCTTT.

V usage is TRBV7-8 and J usage is TRBJ2-3; 14 nucleotides align to TRBD2. The CDR3 loop spans 16 amino acids. Germline V CDR1 and CDR2: SGHVS, FQNEAQ. Trimming removed 4 bases from V and 6 bases from J; junction bases left unmatched: 6. The DNA of the CDR3 is TGTGCCAGCAGCTCGGGACTAGCGGGGGTCATCGATACGCAGTATTTT. Translating it yields CASSSGLAGVIDTQYF.

This clone was detected only once. V usage is TRBV9 and J usage is TRBJ2-3; D might be TRBD2 (5 bases). The CDR3 is 15 residues long. Between the trimmed V and J ends, which lost 3 bases and 2 bases, there was a span of 13 bases. The germline CDR1 and CDR2 sequences are SGDLS and YYNGEE. In nucleotides, the CDR3 is TGTGCCAGCAGCGGCGATGGGAGATTCACAGATACGCAGTATTTT. It translates to CASSGDGRFTDTQYF.

The chain uses TRBV5-1 and TRBJ2-1, with a possible D match to TRBD1 (6 bases). Deletions cut 4 bases from V and 2 bases from J, with 13 bases between. The CDR3 extends over 15 amino acids. Germline V gene sequence: CDR1 SGHRS, CDR2 YFSETQ. CDR3 sequence reads: CASSPRGVTYNEQFF. The CDR3 DNA sequence: TGCGCCAGCAGCCCCAGGGGCGTGACCTACAATGAGCAGTTCTTC.

The chain uses TRBV5-6 and TRBJ1-1; 7 positions match TRBD1. The ends lost 4 bases at V and 7 bases at J; junction bases unmatched: 10. Germline CDR1 and CDR2: SGHDT and YYEEEE. This CDR3 is 14 amino acids long. DNA for the CDR3: TGTGCCAGCAGCACCGGACAGGCTGGGGTTGAAGCTTTCTTT. Translated, it gives CASSTGQAGVEAFF.

This clone was detected only a few times. This chain links TRBV5-1 with TRBJ1-1; tentatively, D is TRBD1 (6 bases). Trimming cost V 3 bases and J 1 base, with 13 bases left between them. The CDR3 totals 15 residues. The germline V gene has CDR1 SGHRS and CDR2 YFSETQ. As DNA, the CDR3 is TGCGCCAGCAGCTACAGGGACGCGGGGAACACTGAAGCTTTCTTT. This encodes CASSYRDAGNTEAFF.

V and J are TRBV5-6 and TRBJ2-2; 8 bases fit TRBD1. This CDR3 region has 16 residues. V was clipped by 3 bases and J by 1 base; unmatched bases: 5. From germline, CDR1 is SGHDT and CDR2 YYEEEE. The DNA of the CDR3 is TGTGCCAGCAGCTGGGCCGGGACAGGGAACACCGGGGAGCTGTTTTTT. Amino acids: CASSWAGTGNTGELFF.

This CDR3 is CASSLTSDQGKTQYF. The CDR3 DNA is TGTGCCAGCAGCTTGACTAGCGATCAGGGGAAGACCCAGTACTTC. V is TRBV13 and J is TRBJ2-5; 8 nucleotides agree with TRBD2. V shed 3 bases, J shed 6 bases, and the junction held 9 bases outside the gene matches. Germline loops: CDR1 PRHDT, CDR2 FYEKMQ (reference sequence). CDR3 length equals 15 residues.

The chain links TRBV30 to TRBJ2-1, with D possibly being TRBD2 (5 bases). Deletions cut 3 bases from V and 0 bases from J, with 9 bases between. Germline CDR1 and CDR2: GTSNPN and SVGIG (reference sequence). CDR3 length: 14 amino acids. In DNA, the CDR3 is TGTGCCTGGAGCTACGGGGACTCCTACAATGAGCAGTTCTTC. Translation gives CAWSYGDSYNEQFF.

The V and J genes are TRBV29-1 and TRBJ2-1; D is unclear. Trimming took 7 bases from V and 4 from J, leaving 23 bases between them. CDR3 length: 16 amino acids. Per the germline V gene, CDR1 is SQVTM and CDR2 is ANQGSEA. CDR3 DNA sequence: TGCAGCGCCGGAGACCCCCGCCTTGAGAAGTACAATGAGCAGTTCTTC. Amino acid sequence: CSAGDPRLEKYNEQFF.

The chain carries TRBV19 and TRBJ1-1; D unresolved. Germline CDR1 and CDR2: LNHDA and SQIVND (reference sequence). V lost 6 bases and J lost 5, with 16 bases in between. There are 14 residues in the CDR3. The CDR3 region is CASSALTGWTEAFF. DNA of the CDR3: TGTGCCAGTAGCGCACTAACGGGTTGGACTGAAGCTTTCTTT.